Reported below is one T cell receptor beta chain. Methods used by the authors: From reference gene primer amplification, estimates of nucleated cell counts were derived. Libraries were prepared by immunoSEQ multiplex PCR; TCRdb keeps only in-frame clonotypes and omits some of them. V and J calls plus clone size are reproduced from that table; the DNA served to infer D and trimming. This sample has about 150,000 clones; about 83% occur once, and the top ten carry 10% to 15%. The data stem from a study of blood T cell repertoires in COVID-19. Study background: Sites in the United States, Italy and Spain provided acute and convalescent COVID-19 samples. T cells, B-cell-depleted T cells, or PBMCs supplied cDNA or gDNA.

The sequence was obtained from a man between 65 and 79 years old who had recovered from COVID-19. Sequencing used peripheral blood.

This chain's CDR3 is CASIGGREGSGEQYF. The CDR3, as DNA: TGTGCCAGCATAGGGGGACGGGAGGGATCGGGAGAGCAGTACTTC. The chain combines TRBV2 with TRBJ2-7; the match to TRBD2 covers 8 bases. Germline loops: CDR1 SNHLY, CDR2 FYNNEI. The junction had 15 bases not matched to a gene; V was cut back by 7 bases and J by 7 bases. The CDR3 runs 15 residues. The full variable domain, completed using reference TRBV2 and TRBJ2-7, is EPEVTQTPSHQVTQMGQEVILRCVPISNHLYFYWYRQILGQKVEFLVSFYNNEISEKSEIFDDQFSVERPDGSNFTLKIRSTKLEDSAMYFCASIGGREGSGEQYFGPGTRLTVT.